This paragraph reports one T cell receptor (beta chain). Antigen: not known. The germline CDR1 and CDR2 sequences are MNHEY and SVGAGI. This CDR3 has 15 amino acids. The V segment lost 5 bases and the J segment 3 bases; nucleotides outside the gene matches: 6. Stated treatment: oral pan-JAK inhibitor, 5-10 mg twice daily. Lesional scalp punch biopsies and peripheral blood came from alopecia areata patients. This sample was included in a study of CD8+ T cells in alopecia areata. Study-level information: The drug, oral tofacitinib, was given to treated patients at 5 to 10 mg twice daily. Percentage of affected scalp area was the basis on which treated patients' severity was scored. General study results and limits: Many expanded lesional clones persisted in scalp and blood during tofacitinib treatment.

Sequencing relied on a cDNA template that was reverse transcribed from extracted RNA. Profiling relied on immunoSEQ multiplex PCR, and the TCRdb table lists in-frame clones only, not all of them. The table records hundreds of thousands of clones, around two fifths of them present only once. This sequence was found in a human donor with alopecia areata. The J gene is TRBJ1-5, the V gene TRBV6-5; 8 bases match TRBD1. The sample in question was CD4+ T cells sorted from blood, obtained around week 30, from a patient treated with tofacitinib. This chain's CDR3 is CASSRDRGNNQPQHF. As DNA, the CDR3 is TGTGCCAGCAGTCGCGACAGGGGCAACAATCAGCCCCAGCATTTT.